This T cell receptor beta chain was documented in a study of T cell repertoires in cytomegalovirus infection. The V end lost 0 bases, the J end lost 2 bases, and 10 bases lay between the germline ends. Germline V gene sequence: CDR1 LGHDT, CDR2 YNNKEL (reference sequence). The CDR3 is 15 residues long. Each CDR3 protein is one row after TCRdb ran MiXCR on the reads. The sample carries 700,000 to 900,000 distinct CDR3 sequences, almost 30% recorded once. In the case of this clonotype: Its antigen is not known.

Sequencing was performed on cultured CD8+ T cells from PBMCs, taken from culture after CMV antigen stimulation. This clonotype was sampled from a human donor in good health (CMV status not recorded). Some clones in this sample may be carry-over from other donors' samples. The chain combines TRBV3-1 with TRBJ1-2; D not resolved. This CDR3 is CASSQDWGANYGYTF. In DNA form, the CDR3 reads TGTGCCAGCAGCCAAGATTGGGGAGCCAACTATGGCTACACCTTC.